This passage covers 30 T cell receptor beta chains from one sample sequenced in a study of beta chain features in type 1 diabetes. Study findings and constraints: TCRB CDR3s were moderately but significantly shorter in Type 1 diabetes patients in all four CD4+ subsets.

As every portion of the isolated RNA was reverse transcribed, the sequencing read expressed TCRB transcripts. The table came from immunoSEQ multiplex PCR; TCRdb's copy has only in-frame clones and leaves some out. The sample holds approximately 150,000 clones; about an eighth are singletons and the top ten take around 1.4%. These TCRs are of unknown antigen specificity. Sequencing was performed on central memory CD4+ T cells from blood. All receptors derive from a man aged 18 to 30 with type 1 diabetes.

There are a few counts of this clone. This sequence joins TRBV4-2 and TRBJ2-1; D unresolved. Germline assignment: CDR1 LGHNA and CDR2 YNFKEQ. V shed 1 base and J shed 0 bases, with 7 bases lying between them. CDR3 size: 15 residues. In nucleotides, the CDR3 is TGTGCCAGCAGCCAAGGCGCAGCCTCCTACAATGAGCAGTTCTTC. Translated: CASSQGAASYNEQFF.

This clone was seen repeatedly, ten times or more. This rearrangement joins TRBV4-1 to TRBJ1-2; no reliable D call. V shed 1 base and J shed 1 base, with 16 bases lying between them. The CDR3 has 17 amino acids. Germline CDR1 is MGHRA and CDR2 is YSYEKL. CDR3 DNA: TGCGCCAGCAGCCAAGTTCCGGATGGGCCGCTTAACTATGGCTACACCTTC. Protein product: CASSQVPDGPLNYGYTF.

This clone was picked up a small number of times. The V call is TRBV6-5, the J call TRBJ1-1; no firm D call. Trimming took off 5 bases at V and 4 bases at J, with 11 bases between the two ends. The CDR3 is 13 amino acids. In germline, CDR1 is MNHEY, CDR2 SVGAGI. CDR3 in amino acids: CASSTKGRTEAFF. DNA for the CDR3: TGTGCCAGCAGTACCAAGGGCCGCACTGAAGCTTTCTTT.

J is TRBJ2-1 and V is TRBV7-8; weak D call: TRBD1 (7 bases). Germline V gives CDR1 SGHVS, CDR2 FQNEAQ. The CDR3 length is 17 residues. Trimming left V 5 bases short and J 4 bases short, with 21 bases between. CDR3 sequence (DNA): TGTGCCAGCAGCCCGCCCCCGTCACAGGGGAGGTACAATGAGCAGTTCTTC. Amino acid sequence: CASSPPPSQGRYNEQFF. Together with reference TRBV7-8 and TRBJ2-1, the CDR3 gives the full variable domain: GAGVSQSPRYKVAKRGQDVALRCDPISGHVSLFWYQQALGQGPEFLTYFQNEAQLDKSGLPSDRFFAERPEGSVSTLKIQRTQQEDSAVYLCASSPPPSQGRYNEQFFGPGTRLTVL.

This clone was found a few times. The gene calls are TRBV10-3 and TRBJ2-7, with 7 bases lining up with TRBD1. Trimming removed 4 bases from V and 12 bases from J; junction bases left unmatched: 15. The germline gives CDR1 ENHRY, CDR2 SYGVKD. This CDR3 region has 14 residues. CDR3 amino acids: CAISGLSGTANLYF. The CDR3 bases are TGTGCCATCAGTGGACTATCCGGGACAGCAAATCTGTACTTC.

At least ten counts were recorded for this clone. The V call is TRBV9, the J call TRBJ2-5, with D unresolved. CDR3 length: 14 residues. Germline values: CDR1 SGDLS, CDR2 YYNGEE. The V end was cut by 4 bases, the J end by 2 bases, with 12 bases between. CDR3 nucleotide sequence: TGTGCCAGCAGCAAACGAGGCCCTCAAGAGACCCAGTACTTC. Translated, it gives CASSKRGPQETQYF.

The chain has TRBV7-9 and TRBJ2-7, with TRBD1 identical over 8 bases. V lost 1 base to trimming and J lost 5 bases; unmatched junction nucleotides: 4. Germline lookup yields CDR1 SEHNR and CDR2 FQNEAQ (reference sequence). This CDR3 region has 14 residues. CDR3 sequence: CASSLDQGADEQYF. In DNA, the CDR3 is TGTGCCAGCAGCTTAGACCAGGGGGCAGACGAGCAGTACTTC.

This chain joins TRBV5-4 and TRBJ2-3, with 9 bases fitting TRBD2. With V trimmed by 4 bases and J by 6 bases, 9 bases remained unmatched. Germline-derived CDR1 and CDR2 are SGHNT and YYREEE (reference sequence). The CDR3 length is 15 residues. CDR3 amino acids: CASSGGSGGADTQYF. The CDR3 nucleotides read TGTGCCAGCAGCGGGGGTAGCGGGGGTGCGGATACGCAGTATTTT.

The chain combines TRBV5-4 with TRBJ2-1, with 11 bases that match TRBD2. V shed 1 base, J shed 10 bases, and the junction held 7 bases outside the gene matches. CDR1 and CDR2 from the germline V gene are SGHNT and YYREEE (reference sequence). CDR3 length equals 15 residues. The CDR3 is CASSLRLAGGDEQFF. Here the CDR3 DNA reads TGTGCCAGCAGCTTGAGGCTAGCGGGGGGAGACGAGCAGTTCTTC. Filled out from reference TRBV5-4 and TRBJ2-1, the complete variable domain reads ETGVTQSPTHLIKTRGQQVTLRCSSQSGHNTVSWYQQALGQGPQFIFQYYREEENGRGNFPPRFSGLQFPNYSSELNVNALELDDSALYLCASSLRLAGGDEQFFGPGTRLTVL.

This clone came up once. The chain recombines TRBV12-2 with TRBJ2-7; the DNA was not used to check the table's D call, TRBD1. TRBV12-2 is a pseudogene segment. This CDR3 contains 14 residues. CDR3 in amino acids: CASRFQGHSYEQYF. The CDR3 coding sequence is TGTGCAAGTCGCTTCCAGGGGCACTCCTACGAGCAGTACTTC.

CDR3 DNA: TGCGCCAGCAGCTTCGGACGAGGACCCCAAGAGACCCAGTACTTC. Its translation: CASSFGRGPQETQYF. V gene TRBV5-1 combines with J gene TRBJ2-5, with D unclear. The CDR3 is 15 residues long. From germline, CDR1 is SGHRS and CDR2 YFSETQ. V was clipped by 2 bases and J by 1 base, with 12 bases between them.

This clone occurred a few times. The chain is built from TRBV7-2 and TRBJ2-1; 8 bases map to TRBD1. The CDR3 is made up of 16 amino acids. Germline V lookup: CDR1 SGHTA, CDR2 FQGNSA. With V trimmed by 3 bases and J by 7 bases, 11 bases remained unmatched. The CDR3, as DNA: TGTGCCAGCAGCTTTGCAGGGGGCCAGGCATTTAATGAGCAGTTCTTC. It codes for CASSFAGGQAFNEQFF. Combining the CDR3 with reference TRBV7-2 and TRBJ2-1 gives the whole variable domain GAGVSQSPSNKVTEKGKDVELRCDPISGHTALYWYRQSLGQGLEFLIYFQGNSAPDKSGLPSDRFSAERTGGSVSTLTIQRTQQEDSAVYLCASSFAGGQAFNEQFFGPGTRLTVL.

This clone was seen only a few times. The V and J genes are TRBV30 and TRBJ2-5; TRBD1 matches at 8 bases. Germline values: CDR1 GTSNPN, CDR2 SVGIG (reference sequence). The CDR3 is 14 amino acids. Unmatched junction bases numbered 7, after V lost 3 bases and J lost 4 bases. The CDR3 nucleotides read TGTGCCTGGAGCCGGGGACAGGCAGGAGAGACCCAGTACTTC. This encodes CAWSRGQAGETQYF.

This clone was detected a few times. The gene calls are TRBV6-5 and TRBJ1-4; TRBD1 is a possible D gene (5 bases). The CDR3 runs to 15 residues. The germline gives CDR1 MNHEY, CDR2 SVGAGI. V lost 8 bases to trimming and J lost 0 bases, with 13 bases between them. The CDR3 bases are TGTGCCAGCCGGAGACAGCTTGCAACTAATGAAAAACTGTTTTTT. This codes for CASRRQLATNEKLFF.

This clone appeared a few times. The chain is built from TRBV7-9 and TRBJ1-5, with D perhaps TRBD1 (6 bases). V lost 1 base to trimming and J lost 0 bases, with 13 bases between them. CDR3 length: 17 amino acids. Germline loops: CDR1 SEHNR, CDR2 FQNEAQ (reference sequence). CDR3 region: CASSLGGGQISNQPQHF. The CDR3 nucleotides are TGTGCCAGCAGCTTAGGAGGAGGACAGATTAGCAATCAGCCCCAGCATTTT.

This chain uses TRBV6-1 with TRBJ1-1; weak D call: TRBD1 (5 bases). The CDR3 contains 14 residues. The V end was cut by 1 base, the J end by 4 bases, with 10 bases between. Germline values: CDR1 MNHNS, CDR2 SASEGT. The CDR3 region is CASSEGRGSTEAFF. In DNA form, the CDR3 reads TGTGCCAGCAGTGAAGGGCGGGGGAGCACTGAAGCTTTCTTT.

V and J are TRBV30 and TRBJ2-3, with D possibly being TRBD2 (6 bases). Per germline, CDR1 GTSNPN and CDR2 SVGIG (reference sequence). The CDR3 contains 14 residues. V lost 0 bases to trimming and J lost 9 bases, with 16 bases between them. CDR3 loop: CAWSVGLGGGTQYF. DNA of the CDR3: TGTGCCTGGAGTGTTGGGTTGGGGGGAGGAACGCAGTATTTT.

This clone was observed many times. The V and J genes are TRBV27 and TRBJ1-6, with D possibly matching TRBD1 (6 bases). The germline CDR1 and CDR2 sequences are MNHEY and SMNVEV (reference sequence). This CDR3 has 15 amino acids. With 0 bases removed from V and 5 bases from J, the gap between germline ends came to 8 bases. CDR3 sequence: CASSLSRTDNSPLHF. In nucleotides, the CDR3 is TGTGCCAGCAGTTTATCCCGGACAGATAATTCACCCCTCCACTTT.

This clone was seen only a few times. This chain links TRBV5-4 with TRBJ2-3; D is tentatively TRBD1 or TRBD2 (5 bases each). This CDR3 is 14 amino acids long. Germline-derived CDR1 and CDR2 are SGHNT and YYREEE (reference sequence). V lost 2 bases and J lost 6, with 13 bases in between. The CDR3 is CASSFWSGTDTQYF. The CDR3 DNA follows: TGTGCCAGCAGCTTTTGGAGTGGGACGGATACGCAGTATTTT. Together with reference TRBV5-4 and TRBJ2-3, the CDR3 gives the full variable domain: ETGVTQSPTHLIKTRGQQVTLRCSSQSGHNTVSWYQQALGQGPQFIFQYYREEENGRGNFPPRFSGLQFPNYSSELNVNALELDDSALYLCASSFWSGTDTQYFGPGTRLTVL.

The genes are TRBV6-1 and TRBJ1-5; possible D gene TRBD1, 6 bases. Trimming took 5 bases from V and 15 from J, leaving 20 bases between them. The germline V gene encodes CDR1 MNHNS and CDR2 SASEGT. This CDR3 has 13 residues. CDR3 DNA sequence: TGTGCCAGCAGTCTAGGACAGTCGAGATCTTCGCATTTT. This encodes CASSLGQSRSSHF.

For this clone: Additional DNA sequences in this sample encode the identical CDR3. The CDR3 spells CATSRDTGYEQYF. The CDR3 DNA follows: TGTGCCACCAGCAGAGACACAGGGTACGAGCAGTACTTC. The chain recombines TRBV15 with TRBJ2-7; a weak D match, TRBD1 (6 bases). The CDR3 is 13 amino acids. Germline-derived CDR1 and CDR2 are LNHNV and YYDKDF (reference sequence). V shed 0 bases and J shed 4 bases, with 7 bases lying between them.

This clone was recorded a few times. This chain joins TRBV30 and TRBJ1-1, with D uncertain. This CDR3 is 14 amino acids long. V was clipped by 3 bases and J by 1 base, with 12 bases between them. The germline CDR1 and CDR2 sequences are GTSNPN and SVGIG (reference sequence). This CDR3 reads CAWRLGSTNTEAFF. The CDR3 DNA sequence: TGTGCCTGGAGACTTGGCAGCACGAACACTGAAGCTTTCTTT. Filled out from reference TRBV30 and TRBJ1-1, the complete variable domain reads SQTIHQWPATLVQPVGSPLSLECTVEGTSNPNLYWYRQAAGRGLQLLFYSVGIGQISSEVPQNLSASRPQDRQFILSSKKLLLSDSGFYLCAWRLGSTNTEAFFGQGTRLTVV.

This clone was observed many times. The chain is built from TRBV7-2 and TRBJ2-1; D not resolved. CDR1 SGHTA and CDR2 FQGNSA come from the germline V gene. The CDR3 totals 13 residues. Trimming cost V 3 bases and J 7 bases, with 10 bases left between them. DNA for the CDR3: TGTGCCAGCAGCTTTTATTATTCGAATGAGCAGTTCTTC. Its translation: CASSFYYSNEQFF. Supplemented by reference TRBV7-2 and TRBJ2-1, the full variable domain reads GAGVSQSPSNKVTEKGKDVELRCDPISGHTALYWYRQSLGQGLEFLIYFQGNSAPDKSGLPSDRFSAERTGGSVSTLTIQRTQQEDSAVYLCASSFYYSNEQFFGPGTRLTVL.

The rearrangement uses TRBV15 and TRBJ1-2, with a weak D call TRBD1 (5 bases). The CDR3 consists of 14 residues. V was cut by 2 bases and J by 4 bases, with 11 bases left in between. The germline V gene has CDR1 LNHNV and CDR2 YYDKDF (reference sequence). For the CDR3, the DNA is TGTGCCACCAGCAGACCTGGGACTGGCTATGGCTACACCTTC. Translation: CATSRPGTGYGYTF. The full variable domain, rest sourced from reference TRBV15 and TRBJ1-2, is DAMVIQNPRYQVTQFGKPVTLSCSQTLNHNVMYWYQQKSSQAPKLLFHYYDKDFNNEADTPDNFQSRRPNTSFCFLDIRSPGLGDTAMYLCATSRPGTGYGYTFGSGTRLTVV.

The chain is built from TRBV10-1 and TRBJ2-2, with 7 bases that match TRBD2. Germline lookup yields CDR1 WNHNN and CDR2 SYGVQD (reference sequence). The CDR3 totals 12 residues. The trim removed 8 bases at V and 4 bases at J, leaving 1 base unmatched. The CDR3 DNA reads as TGCGCCAGCCCGGGAGGCACCGGGGAGCTGTTTTTT. Translated: CASPGGTGELFF.

The chain is built from TRBV30 and TRBJ1-2, with 7 bases aligning to TRBD1. Losses at the gene ends were 0 bases for V and 2 bases for J; bases not matched to a gene: 6. The germline V gene has CDR1 GTSNPN and CDR2 SVGIG (reference sequence). CDR3 size: 15 residues. CDR3 DNA: TGTGCCTGGAGTGTAATTAGACAGGGAAACTATGGCTACACCTTC. It specifies CAWSVIRQGNYGYTF.

This clone showed up many times. The chain uses TRBV4-2 and TRBJ2-5; 9 bases are a match to TRBD2. Germline V gene data show CDR1 as LGHNA and CDR2 as YNFKEQ. CDR3 size: 14 residues. J gave up 3 bases and V 4 bases, and 3 bases lay outside the gene matches. CDR3 residues: CASSRASGEETQYF. CDR3 nucleotide sequence: TGTGCCAGCAGCCGAGCTAGCGGGGAAGAGACCCAGTACTTC.

This clone was seen only a few times. The J gene is TRBJ2-7, the V gene TRBV27, with D unresolved. Trimming pared 6 bases from V and 0 bases from J, leaving 3 bases between. The CDR3 spans 11 residues. Germline values: CDR1 MNHEY, CDR2 SMNVEV (reference sequence). CDR3 protein: CASRDSYEQYF. As DNA, the CDR3 is TGTGCCAGCAGGGACTCCTACGAGCAGTACTTC.

This clone has at least ten counts. CDR3 protein: CASTQTGYEQYF. The CDR3 region has the DNA TGTGCCAGCACCCAAACAGGTTACGAGCAGTACTTC. The chain carries TRBV11-2 and TRBJ2-7; the D gene is possibly TRBD1 (5 bases). Per germline, CDR1 SGHAT and CDR2 FQNNGV. This CDR3 spans 12 amino acids. V was shortened by 7 bases and J by 4 bases, with 11 bases between the two germline ends.

This clone was recorded at least ten times. This chain joins TRBV27 and TRBJ2-3; D is ambiguous. The CDR3 is 11 residues long. Germline CDR1 reads MNHEY; CDR2 reads SMNVEV (reference sequence). V was clipped by 5 bases and J by 4 bases, with 4 bases between them. The CDR3 here is CASSRSDTQYF. The CDR3 region has the DNA TGTGCCAGCAGTCGTTCAGATACGCAGTATTTT.